The 12 T cell receptor beta chains in this list originate from one sample, sequenced in a study of cytomegalovirus exposure and HLA in healthy donors. The PCR was carried out with 60 Vbeta primers and 13 Jbeta primers. Libraries were prepared by immunoSEQ multiplex PCR; TCRdb keeps only in-frame clonotypes and omits some of them. Of around 200,000 clones listed, roughly 80% were seen once; the top ten hold 0.65% to 0.75%. Sequenced sample: PBMCs. These receptors came from a boy between 10 and 17 years old in good health and CMV-seronegative.

CDR3 DNA sequence: TGCGCCAGCAGCTTGGTAGGGACAGGTATGAATGAGCAGTTCTTC. This translates into CASSLVGTGMNEQFF. The chain carries TRBV5-1 and TRBJ2-1; 8 bases map to TRBD1. The junction had 6 bases not matched to a gene; V was cut back by 0 bases and J by 7 bases. The CDR3 has 15 residues. Per the germline V gene, CDR1 is SGHRS and CDR2 is YFSETQ.

The chain combines TRBV7-6 with TRBJ2-3; 14 bases match TRBD2. The germline gives CDR1 SGHVS, CDR2 FNYEAQ. The CDR3 loop spans 19 amino acids. The V and J ends lost 5 bases and 1 base, in that order; junction bases with no gene match: 11. The CDR3 is CASSAWGLAGVFGTDTQYF. The DNA for the CDR3 is TGTGCCAGCAGCGCGTGGGGACTAGCGGGAGTATTTGGCACAGATACGCAGTATTTT.

The gene calls are TRBV11-3 and TRBJ2-2; TRBD1 matches at 8 bases. The CDR3 has 16 residues. Germline V CDR1 and CDR2: SGHNT, YENEEA. J lost 2 bases, V lost 5 bases, and 7 bases had no gene match. CDR3 protein: CASSLPDRANTGELFF. CDR3 DNA: TGTGCCAGCAGCCTCCCGGACAGGGCAAACACCGGGGAGCTGTTTTTT.

This clone came up once. The chain combines TRBV7-9 with TRBJ2-1; maybe TRBD2 (6 bases). V lost 2 bases to trimming and J lost 8 bases, with 16 bases between them. CDR1 is SEHNR and CDR2 is FQNEAQ in the germline V gene (reference sequence). This CDR3 is built from 15 residues. CDR3 DNA: TGTGCCAGCAGCTTACGGGGGAAGGGGCCCTATGAGCAGTTCTTC. Protein product: CASSLRGKGPYEQFF.

The V and J genes are TRBV7-2 and TRBJ1-5; a possible D gene is TRBD1 (5 bases). CDR1 and CDR2 from the germline V gene are SGHTA and FQGNSA. Trimming took 2 bases from V and 7 from J, leaving 12 bases between them. CDR3 length equals 14 residues. CDR3 in DNA: TGTGCCAGCAGCTTAATGCCAGGGAACCAGCCCCAGCATTTT. Translated: CASSLMPGNQPQHF.

The chain links TRBV5-1 to TRBJ1-2; TRBD1 is a possible D gene (5 bases). Trimming removed 0 bases from V and 8 bases from J, with 20 bases in between. CDR1 and CDR2 from the germline V gene are SGHRS and YFSETQ. This CDR3 has 16 residues. The CDR3 DNA reads as TGCGCCAGCAGCTTGGCCCCCCTCAGGGAAGGGGAAGGCTACACCTTC. As protein: CASSLAPLREGEGYTF.

The chain combines TRBV5-1 with TRBJ1-2; D call uncertain. The CDR3 loop spans 16 amino acids. V was shortened by 0 bases and J by 4 bases, with 16 bases between the two germline ends. Germline V gives CDR1 SGHRS, CDR2 YFSETQ. The CDR3 is CASSLDSGRILYGYTF. The CDR3 DNA follows: TGCGCCAGCAGCTTGGACTCGGGTAGGATTCTCTATGGCTACACCTTC. Full variable domain (outside the CDR3, taken from reference TRBV5-1 and TRBJ1-2): KAGVTQTPRYLIKTRGQQVTLSCSPISGHRSVSWYQQTPGQGLQFLFEYFSETQRNKGNFPGRFSGRQFSNSRSEMNVSTLELGDSALYLCASSLDSGRILYGYTFGSGTRLTVV.

The J gene is TRBJ1-1, the V gene TRBV6-1; D is undetermined. Germline V gene lookup returns CDR1 MNHNS and CDR2 SASEGT. V lost 7 bases and J lost 1, with 13 bases in between. This CDR3 contains 14 residues. The CDR3 nucleotides are TGTGCCAGCACGCTCGAGCGGGGGAACACTGAAGCTTTCTTT. Encoded protein: CASTLERGNTEAFF.

This chain connects TRBV18 to TRBJ2-7, with 7 bases matching TRBD1. The germline CDR1 and CDR2 sequences are KGHSH and LQKENI. V trimming: 5 bases; J trimming: 5 bases; junction bases outside the gene matches: 12. The length of the CDR3 is 15 residues. The CDR3 sequence: CASSETGTLGHEQYF. The CDR3 DNA is TGTGCCAGCTCAGAGACAGGGACCCTCGGGCACGAGCAGTACTTC.

This clone was seen only once. V and J are TRBV7-3 and TRBJ1-1, with a tentative D call TRBD1 (6 bases). The CDR3 is made up of 16 amino acids. The V end was cut by 2 bases, the J end by 4 bases, with 17 bases between. The germline V gene has CDR1 SGHTA and CDR2 FQGTGA. The CDR3 reads CASSLQQGGLITEAFF. The CDR3 DNA sequence: TGTGCCAGCAGCTTACAACAGGGCGGCCTTATCACTGAAGCTTTCTTT. Combining the CDR3 with reference TRBV7-3 and TRBJ1-1 gives the whole variable domain GAGVSQTPSNKVTEKGKYVELRCDPISGHTALYWYRQSLGQGPEFLIYFQGTGAADDSGLPNDRFFAVRPEGSVSTLKIQRTERGDSAVYLCASSLQQGGLITEAFFGQGTRLTVV.

The V and J genes are TRBV5-1 and TRBJ1-1; D possibly corresponds to TRBD1 (6 bases). The CDR3 has 17 residues. Germline CDR1 SGHRS, CDR2 YFSETQ. The V end lost 3 bases, the J end lost 1 base, and 19 bases lay between the germline ends. The CDR3 bases are TGCGCCAGCAGCTCGACAATCCAGGGGTTTACGAACACTGAAGCTTTCTTT. Its protein product is CASSSTIQGFTNTEAFF. Full variable domain (missing parts from reference TRBV5-1 and TRBJ1-1): KAGVTQTPRYLIKTRGQQVTLSCSPISGHRSVSWYQQTPGQGLQFLFEYFSETQRNKGNFPGRFSGRQFSNSRSEMNVSTLELGDSALYLCASSSTIQGFTNTEAFFGQGTRLTVV.

V gene TRBV30 combines with J gene TRBJ2-1; perhaps TRBD1 as D (6 bases). CDR3 size: 15 residues. Trimming removed 3 bases at V and 3 bases at J, with 15 bases between. Germline V gives CDR1 GTSNPN, CDR2 SVGIG (reference sequence). The CDR3 coding sequence is TGTGCCTGGAGCCCCACTGGGGGCGGCTACAATGAGCAGTTCTTC. It codes for CAWSPTGGGYNEQFF.